This record covers a single TCR beta chain. Assay: immunoSEQ multiplex PCR; the TCRdb copy retains only in-frame clones and omits some. The sample carries around 36,000 clones, 75% to 95% recorded once. This specimen belongs to a study of T cell changes during pregnancy in multiple sclerosis. Germline V gene sequence: CDR1 SGHNT, CDR2 YYREEE (reference sequence). This CDR3 is 15 amino acids long. With V trimmed by 0 bases and J by 9 bases, 9 bases remained unmatched. This sequence joins TRBV5-4 and TRBJ1-3; 7 bases match TRBD1. The sequence derives from a female donor with multiple sclerosis, enrolled in a pregnancy study. This sample comprised CD4+ T cells from peripheral blood mononuclear cells, obtained in the third trimester of pregnancy. The CDR3 reads CASSLGGGAESTIYF. In DNA form, the CDR3 reads TGTGCCAGCAGCTTGGGAGGGGGCGCCGAGAGCACCATATATTTT.